These 30 T cell receptor beta chains were all obtained from the same sample, sequenced in a study of blood T cell repertoires in COVID-19. TCRdb keeps only in-frame clones here, not all; method: immunoSEQ multiplex PCR. This table has about 81,000 clones, roughly 88% appearing once. Material: peripheral blood. Source of these receptors: a woman of 80 years or more with acute or convalescent COVID-19.

Turning to this clone: The germline gene is not matched at one end of the junction; a read error may be the cause. Other DNA variants within this sample encode the same CDR3. The chain joins TRBV5-5 to TRBJ1-5; 10 bases match TRBD1. CDR3 length equals 17 residues. CDR1 is SGHKS and CDR2 is YYEKEE in the germline V gene (reference sequence). This CDR3 reads CASSRTGTGDSNQPQHF. Here the CDR3 DNA reads TGTGCCAGCAGCCGAACCGGGACAGGGGATAGCAATCAACCCCAGCATTTT.

V and J are TRBV7-9 and TRBJ2-6; D is unclear. The V gene lost 2 bases and the J gene lost 4 bases, with 15 bases spanning the gap. CDR3 size: 17 residues. Germline CDR1 and CDR2: SEHNR and FQNEAQ (reference sequence). The DNA of the CDR3 is TGTGCCAGCAGCTTAACCAGGTCTCTTACCGGGGCCAACGTCCTGACTTTC. Residues: CASSLTRSLTGANVLTF. Full variable domain (rest looked up from reference TRBV7-9 and TRBJ2-6): DTGVSQNPRHKITKRGQNVTFRCDPISEHNRLYWYRQTLGQGPEFLTYFQNEAQLEKSRLLSDRFSAERPKGSFSTLEIQRTEQGDSAMYLCASSLTRSLTGANVLTFGAGSRLTVL.

The chain has TRBV6-5 and TRBJ1-2, with D hard to call. V lost 8 bases, J lost 8 bases, and 18 bases lay in between. The CDR3 totals 13 residues. Germline values: CDR1 MNHEY, CDR2 SVGAGI. The CDR3 spells CASCPTTGSGYTF. The DNA for the CDR3 is TGTGCCAGCTGTCCAACTACGGGGAGCGGCTACACCTTC.

V is TRBV19 and J is TRBJ1-2; D may be TRBD1 (5 bases). Trimming removed 5 bases from V and 4 bases from J, with 20 bases in between. The CDR3 covers 16 residues. Per the germline V gene, CDR1 is LNHDA and CDR2 is SQIVND (reference sequence). The CDR3 DNA is TGTGCCAGTAGTCCCTTAGGGGTGGCCCTCACCTATGGCTACACCTTC. Translating it yields CASSPLGVALTYGYTF.

This rearrangement joins TRBV9 to TRBJ1-3; 9 bases are shared with TRBD1. The CDR3 extends over 16 amino acids. Germline CDR1 reads SGDLS; CDR2 reads YYNGEE. Germline trimming cut 4 bases from V and 4 bases from J; bases unmatched to any gene: 9. CDR3 nucleotides: TGTGCCAGCAGCCTACGGACAGGGGCTGGCGGAAACACCATATATTTT. Translating it yields CASSLRTGAGGNTIYF.

The V gene is TRBV6-5, the J gene TRBJ2-1, with D hard to call. V gave up 2 bases and J gave up 10 bases, with 6 bases separating them. The CDR3 sequence is 11 residues long. CDR1 is MNHEY, CDR2 SVGAGI, per germline. CDR3 bases: TGTGCCAGCAGTTACAGCCGGGAGCAGTTCTTC. Its translation is CASSYSREQFF.

The rearrangement links TRBV12-5 to TRBJ1-3; 7 bases line up with TRBD1. The CDR3 has 15 residues. Germline CDR1 LGHNT, CDR2 FRNRAP. J was trimmed by 0 bases and V by 5 bases; bases with no gene match: 4. CDR3 loop: CASGPGQFSGNTIYF. In nucleotides, the CDR3 is TGTGCTAGTGGTCCGGGACAGTTCTCTGGAAACACCATATATTTT.

This clone has just one count. The chain uses TRBV5-4 and TRBJ2-1, with 16 bases fitting TRBD2. The CDR3 is 15 amino acids. V lost 4 bases, J lost 8 bases, and 3 bases stayed unmatched. Germline-derived CDR1 and CDR2 are SGHNT and YYREEE (reference sequence). CDR3 sequence reads: CASSPGLAGGYEQFF. The CDR3 DNA reads as TGTGCCAGCAGCCCGGGACTAGCGGGGGGGTATGAGCAGTTCTTC.

The rearrangement joins TRBV6-5 to TRBJ1-3; tentative D call: TRBD1 (6 bases). Looked up from germline, CDR1 is MNHEY and CDR2 is SVGAGI. The ends were cut back, 4 bases at V and 0 bases at J, with 13 bases in the middle. This CDR3 contains 16 residues. The CDR3 DNA sequence: TGTGCCAGCAGTTCCGACAGGCCGCTCTCTGGAAACACCATATATTTT. Translated: CASSSDRPLSGNTIYF.

This chain connects TRBV12-3 or TRBV12-4 to TRBJ2-3, with 8 bases matching TRBD1. The V segment lost 7 bases and the J segment 4 bases; nucleotides outside the gene matches: 4. There are 13 residues in the CDR3. Here the CDR3 reads CASNQGAPDTQYF. The CDR3, as DNA: TGTGCCAGCAATCAGGGGGCCCCAGATACGCAGTATTTT.

V usage is TRBV7-2 and J usage is TRBJ2-6, with 8 positions matching TRBD1. Germline CDR1 reads SGHTA; CDR2 reads FQGNSA. J was trimmed by 2 bases and V by 5 bases; bases with no gene match: 8. There are 17 residues in the CDR3. In nucleotides, the CDR3 is TGTGCCAGCAGCCGGGGACAGGTAACGGCTGGGGCCAACGTCCTGACTTTC. Protein: CASSRGQVTAGANVLTF.

This chain connects TRBV30 to TRBJ1-2; D gene ambiguous. There are 12 residues in the CDR3. The V gene lost 2 bases and the J gene lost 0 bases, with 4 bases spanning the gap. Germline V gene lookup returns CDR1 GTSNPN and CDR2 SVGIG (reference sequence). The CDR3 region is CAWSSSNYGYTF. DNA for the CDR3: TGTGCCTGGAGTTCATCTAACTATGGCTACACCTTC.

This rearrangement joins TRBV2 to TRBJ1-2; D is uncertain. Germline CDR1 reads SNHLY; CDR2 reads FYNNEI. The CDR3 covers 10 residues. Trimming removed 7 bases from V and 8 bases from J, with 8 bases in between. CDR3 DNA sequence: TGTGCCAGCACAGGCGACGGCTACACCTTC. This encodes CASTGDGYTF.

This clone was observed a handful of times. The chain is built from TRBV6-5 and TRBJ1-1; TRBD1 agrees at 8 bases. The junction had 1 base not matched to a gene; V was cut back by 6 bases and J by 4 bases. CDR3 length: 12 amino acids. Per the germline V gene, CDR1 is MNHEY and CDR2 is SVGAGI. CDR3 sequence reads: CASRTGATEAFF. CDR3 sequence (DNA): TGTGCCAGCAGGACAGGGGCCACTGAAGCTTTCTTT.

CDR3 sequence reads: CASSSTGNYGYTF. CDR3 DNA: TGTGCCAGCAGCTCCACAGGGAACTATGGCTACACCTTC. The V gene is TRBV13, the J gene TRBJ1-2, with D maybe TRBD1 (6 bases). Germline V CDR1 and CDR2: PRHDT, FYEKMQ (reference sequence). The CDR3 totals 13 residues. The V end was cut by 4 bases, the J end by 2 bases, with 8 bases between.

This rearrangement joins TRBV7-9 to TRBJ2-2; 7 bases line up with TRBD2. This CDR3 region has 17 residues. In germline, CDR1 is SEHNR, CDR2 FQNEAQ (reference sequence). The junction had 6 bases not matched to a gene; V was cut back by 0 bases and J by 2 bases. As DNA, the CDR3 is TGTGCCAGCAGCTTAGCGTCTAGCGGAGGAAACACCGGGGAGCTGTTTTTT. Protein: CASSLASSGGNTGELFF. The full variable domain, with the rest looked up from reference TRBV7-9 and TRBJ2-2, is DTGVSQNPRHKITKRGQNVTFRCDPISEHNRLYWYRQTLGQGPEFLTYFQNEAQLEKSRLLSDRFSAERPKGSFSTLEIQRTEQGDSAMYLCASSLASSGGNTGELFFGEGSRLTVL.

The V gene is TRBV6-5, the J gene TRBJ2-3; 7 bases align to TRBD2. With V trimmed by 8 bases and J by 2 bases, 7 bases remained unmatched. The CDR3 totals 14 residues. Germline V gives CDR1 MNHEY, CDR2 SVGAGI. The CDR3 region is CASGAGVSTDTQYF. In DNA, the CDR3 is TGTGCCAGCGGGGCGGGGGTGTCCACAGATACGCAGTATTTT.

The chain links TRBV5-8 to TRBJ1-6, with TRBD1 matching over 10 bases. CDR3 size: 16 residues. Germline V CDR1 and CDR2: SGHTS, YDEGEE. V shed 3 bases, J shed 3 bases, and the junction held 3 bases outside the gene matches. In nucleotides, the CDR3 is TGTGCCAGCAGCTCGACAGGGGGCCTCTATAATTCACCCCTCCACTTT. Its translation is CASSSTGGLYNSPLHF.

This chain links TRBV5-4 with TRBJ1-1; D is undetermined. Germline V CDR1 and CDR2: SGHNT, YYREEE (reference sequence). V gave up 10 bases and J gave up 0 bases, with 16 bases separating them. The CDR3 extends over 14 amino acids. CDR3 protein: CALGREGMNTEAFF. The CDR3 coding sequence is TGTGCCTTGGGTCGGGAGGGCATGAACACTGAAGCTTTCTTT. The full variable domain, rest sourced from reference TRBV5-4 and TRBJ1-1, is ETGVTQSPTHLIKTRGQQVTLRCSSQSGHNTVSWYQQALGQGPQFIFQYYREEENGRGNFPPRFSGLQFPNYSSELNVNALELDDSALYLCALGREGMNTEAFFGQGTRLTVV.

This sequence joins TRBV6-1 and TRBJ1-1; D gene unclear. Germline CDR1 MNHNS, CDR2 SASEGT. This CDR3 has 16 residues. With 4 bases removed from V and 0 bases from J, the gap between germline ends came to 15 bases. The chain's CDR3 is CASSVRRQPMNTEAFF. As DNA, the CDR3 is TGTGCCAGCAGTGTACGGCGACAACCAATGAACACTGAAGCTTTCTTT.

The J gene is TRBJ2-7, the V gene TRBV6-5; maybe TRBD1 (6 bases). The germline V gene has CDR1 MNHEY and CDR2 SVGAGI. V dropped 6 bases and J dropped 9 bases, with 15 bases sitting between them. This CDR3 spans 12 amino acids. In DNA form, the CDR3 reads TGTGCCAGCAGGTCACAGGGTATGGGGCAGTACTTC. Its translation: CASRSQGMGQYF.

The chain uses TRBV2 and TRBJ2-7; the match to TRBD1 covers 8 bases. The J segment lost 6 bases and the V segment lost 6 bases, leaving 10 bases of the junction unmatched. In germline, CDR1 is SNHLY, CDR2 FYNNEI. This CDR3 has 14 amino acids. CDR3 nucleotides: TGTGCCAGCAGGGTGACAGGGGAAATAGGCGAGCAGTACTTC. Its protein product is CASRVTGEIGEQYF.

The chain joins TRBV11-2 to TRBJ2-7, with D possibly matching TRBD2 (6 bases). Trimming shortened V by 5 bases and J by 7 bases, and 18 bases separated the two germline ends. The CDR3 is 14 residues long. Germline V lookup: CDR1 SGHAT, CDR2 FQNNGV. The CDR3 DNA is TGTGCCAGCAGCCTTAACCTACCGGGGGTGGAGCAGTACTTC. Amino acid sequence: CASSLNLPGVEQYF.

V is TRBV7-2 and J is TRBJ2-7, with 8 positions matching TRBD1. V shed 4 bases, J shed 2 bases, and the junction held 7 bases outside the gene matches. Germline CDR1 and CDR2: SGHTA and FQGNSA. The CDR3 extends over 15 amino acids. The CDR3 spells CASSSGQGKAYEQYF. CDR3 coding DNA: TGTGCCAGCAGCTCCGGACAGGGCAAGGCCTACGAGCAGTACTTC.

V and J are TRBV5-1 and TRBJ1-5; D is unclear. Trimming shortened V by 4 bases and J by 5 bases, and 10 bases separated the two germline ends. Germline values: CDR1 SGHRS, CDR2 YFSETQ. The length of the CDR3 is 13 residues. The CDR3 sequence is CASSQNGDQPQHF. CDR3 coding DNA: TGCGCCAGCAGCCAGAATGGAGATCAGCCCCAGCATTTT.

This clone was seen just once. The chain carries TRBV9 and TRBJ2-2, with 9 bases lining up with TRBD2. Germline values: CDR1 SGDLS, CDR2 YYNGEE. The CDR3 has 16 residues. V was pared by 0 bases and J by 3 bases, with 3 bases of the junction left unmatched. The CDR3, as DNA: TGTGCCAGCAGCGTAGCGGCTAGCGGGGACACCGGGGAGCTGTTTTTT. Its protein product is CASSVAASGDTGELFF.

This clone occurred a few times. The rearrangement joins TRBV19 to TRBJ2-7, with D possibly TRBD2 on 5 matching bases. Trimming shortened V by 5 bases and J by 7 bases, and 9 bases separated the two germline ends. The CDR3 is 11 amino acids. In germline, CDR1 is LNHDA, CDR2 SQIVND (reference sequence). The DNA for the CDR3 is TGTGCCAGTAGTGACCGCGGGGAGCAGTACTTC. It encodes CASSDRGEQYF.

The rearrangement uses TRBV21-1 and TRBJ2-1; the table's D call TRBD2 went unverified against the DNA. TRBV21-1 is a known pseudogene. The CDR3 sequence is 18 residues long. CDR3 amino acids: CASSKADGTSGDYNEQFF. For the CDR3, the DNA is TGTGCCAGCAGCAAAGCGGACGGGACTAGCGGAGACTACAATGAGCAGTTCTTC.

This CDR3 reads CASSYNLADTDTQYF. The CDR3 coding sequence is TGTGCCAGCAGTTATAACCTAGCGGACACAGATACGCAGTATTTT. The chain employs TRBV6-5 and TRBJ2-3; 7 positions agree with TRBD2. There are 15 residues in the CDR3. The junction had 5 bases not matched to a gene; V was cut back by 3 bases and J by 2 bases. Germline V CDR1 and CDR2: MNHEY, SVGAGI.

The chain employs TRBV5-1 and TRBJ1-2; maybe TRBD1 (6 bases). This CDR3 spans 15 amino acids. V dropped 0 bases and J dropped 7 bases, with 16 bases sitting between them. Germline assignment: CDR1 SGHRS and CDR2 YFSETQ. CDR3 loop: CASSLGQGSSRGYTF. CDR3 nucleotides: TGCGCCAGCAGCTTGGGGCAGGGGAGTTCACGTGGCTACACCTTC.